Reported below is one T cell receptor (beta chain). Its antigen is still unknown. V lost 0 bases and J lost 12; bases outside the gene matches: 15. The CDR3 has 17 residues. Germline CDR1 and CDR2: SGHAT and FQNNGV. The sample originates from a study of tumor-infiltrating lymphocytes in primary liver carcinoma. As for the study in general: Each sample had roughly 3.5 to 7.5 million productive TCRbeta reads regardless of tissue type.

With around 450 ng total RNA as template and a constant-region primer, TCR beta cDNA was made. Generation of the TCR beta libraries relied on three nested multiplex PCR rounds using slightly modified ARM-PCR. TRBV1-TRBV30 forward and Cbeta reverse primers drove the first two roughly 10-cycle rounds. TCRdb recomputed calls from the multiplex PCR reads with MiXCR, one row per CDR3 protein. The sample shows more than 45,000 distinct CDR3 sequences, 60% to 75% of them seen only once. Investigators took RNA and DNA out together from roughly 21-30 mg of unsorted bulk tissue. The study, taken as a whole, reports: Tumor specimens were characterized by a significantly higher top-250-clone fraction than blood (p = 0.039).

This TCR came from a middle-aged man with primary liver carcinoma and hepatitis B virus infection. J is TRBJ2-3 and V is TRBV11-2; 10 bases map to TRBD1. The sequenced sample was liver tumor tissue from sampling region 3. The subset here: tumor region T3, left-lateral pole. The CDR3 DNA is TGTGCCAGCAGCTTAGATCATGGGACAGGGGCAAGCGAAACACAGTATTTT. It encodes CASSLDHGTGASETQYF.